The present entry profiles one TCR beta chain with its context. Its cognate antigen is unknown. The data derive from a study of early T cells in non-severe SARS-CoV-2 infection. About the study: The input, bulk RNA from unsorted whole blood, was sequenced, and chains were unpaired. Overall study findings and caveats: The VDJdb matching leaned toward anti-spike CD8 responses and overlooked private and CD4 specificities.

Individual cDNA molecules each received unique molecular identifiers attached to them. TCRdb ran MiXCR on the 5' RACE reads and lists one entry per CDR3 protein. The sample holds roughly 99,000 distinct CDR3 sequences, over 8.5% seen once. The clonotype was recovered from an adult who was a healthcare worker with PCR-confirmed SARS-CoV-2 infection or an uninfected control (not recorded which). The sample consisted of whole blood.

The CDR3 bases are TGTGCCAGCAGGATTGGACTAGCGAATGAGCAGTTCTTC. This gives the protein CASRIGLANEQFF. The chain couples TRBV28 to TRBJ2-1; TRBD2 matches 9 bases. Unmatched junction bases numbered 4, after V lost 6 bases and J lost 7 bases. In germline, CDR1 is MDHEN, CDR2 SYDVKM. The CDR3 is 13 residues long.